A single sample gave rise to the 26 T cell receptor beta chains below, sequenced in a study of cytomegalovirus exposure and HLA in healthy donors. Primers for the PCR totalled 60 Vbeta and 13 Jbeta. TCRdb's copy holds only in-frame clones and misses some; the assay was immunoSEQ multiplex PCR. The top ten hold approximately 1.4% of the sample, which has 160,000 or so clones, 80% seen once. Material: PBMCs. Source of these receptors: a young man in good health and CMV-seronegative.

The rearrangement links TRBV5-4 to TRBJ1-3; tentative D call: TRBD1 (5 bases). The germline gives CDR1 SGHNT, CDR2 YYREEE (reference sequence). This CDR3 has 15 residues. The V end was cut by 4 bases, the J end by 0 bases, with 11 bases between. The CDR3 here is CASSPSGGSGNTIYF. DNA for the CDR3: TGTGCCAGCAGCCCGTCGGGGGGCTCTGGAAACACCATATATTTT.

The chain has TRBV30 and TRBJ2-2; 7 bases map to TRBD1. CDR3 size: 15 residues. Germline V CDR1 and CDR2: GTSNPN, SVGIG (reference sequence). The CDR3 reads CAYMTSGQSTGELFF. The CDR3 DNA sequence: TGTGCTTATATGACTTCGGGACAGAGCACCGGGGAGCTGTTTTTT.

The V gene is TRBV9, the J gene TRBJ2-3; 9 positions match TRBD2. CDR1 SGDLS and CDR2 YYNGEE come from the germline V gene. J was trimmed by 0 bases and V by 0 bases; bases with no gene match: 5. The length of the CDR3 is 17 residues. The CDR3 protein is CASSVEGLALSTDTQYF. CDR3 DNA: TGTGCCAGCAGCGTAGAGGGACTAGCCCTAAGCACAGATACGCAGTATTTT.

The rearrangement joins TRBV4-1 to TRBJ1-1; D uncertain. The CDR3 extends over 15 amino acids. Looked up from germline, CDR1 is MGHRA and CDR2 is YSYEKL. The ends were cut back, 3 bases at V and 4 bases at J, with 15 bases in the middle. CDR3 protein: CASSQTYVGVTEAFF. The CDR3 coding sequence is TGCGCCAGCAGCCAGACGTACGTCGGGGTCACTGAAGCTTTCTTT.

The genes are TRBV6-5 and TRBJ2-5, with a possible D match to TRBD1 (5 bases). Germline assignment: CDR1 MNHEY and CDR2 SVGAGI. Trimming removed 6 bases from V and 4 bases from J, with 12 bases in between. CDR3 size: 13 residues. The CDR3 spells CASRQTVRETQYF. The CDR3 DNA reads TGTGCCAGCAGGCAGACAGTGAGAGAGACCCAGTACTTC.

This chain connects TRBV28 to TRBJ1-5, with 11 bases identical to TRBD1. CDR1 is MDHEN, CDR2 SYDVKM, per germline. There are 16 residues in the CDR3. Germline trimming cut 6 bases from V and 3 bases from J; bases unmatched to any gene: 7. Here the CDR3 DNA reads TGTGCCAGCAGAAACCGGGACAGGGGGGCCAATCAGCCCCAGCATTTT. This sequence encodes CASRNRDRGANQPQHF.

This clone was seen more than once but under ten times. CDR3 DNA sequence: TGTGCCAGCAGCGTATCAGGACAGAGGTCCTACGAGCAGTACTTC. It translates to CASSVSGQRSYEQYF. The chain joins TRBV9 to TRBJ2-7; tentative D call: TRBD1 (6 bases). Germline V lookup: CDR1 SGDLS, CDR2 YYNGEE. This CDR3 has 15 residues. V shed 1 base and J shed 1 base, with 12 bases lying between them.

V is TRBV4-1 and J is TRBJ1-1; 9 bases line up with TRBD1. CDR3 length: 15 residues. V was clipped by 1 base and J by 6 bases; unmatched bases: 6. The germline V gene has CDR1 MGHRA and CDR2 YSYEKL. The CDR3 nucleotides are TGCGCCAGCAGCCAAGGGGACAGGGTACATGCTGAAGCTTTCTTT. It specifies CASSQGDRVHAEAFF.

This chain links TRBV30 with TRBJ1-2, with 9 bases that match TRBD1. The CDR3 sequence is 14 residues long. CDR1 and CDR2 (germline): GTSNPN, SVGIG (reference sequence). After removal of 5 bases from V and 8 bases from J, the junction contained 12 bases not matched to a gene. CDR3 sequence: CAWDPGQGRLGYTF. CDR3 nucleotide sequence: TGTGCCTGGGATCCGGGACAGGGAAGGTTGGGCTACACCTTC.

This chain connects TRBV28 to TRBJ1-2; 10 positions match TRBD1. Germline V gene sequence: CDR1 MDHEN, CDR2 SYDVKM. CDR3 length: 14 amino acids. V lost 6 bases and J lost 2; bases outside the gene matches: 3. CDR3 coding DNA: TGTGCCAGCAGGGGACAGGGGACCAACTATGGCTACACCTTC. It specifies CASRGQGTNYGYTF.

The chain employs TRBV7-3 and TRBJ2-6, with TRBD1 matching 8 bases. Germline trimming cut 3 bases from V and 0 bases from J; bases unmatched to any gene: 4. This CDR3 is built from 17 residues. The germline gives CDR1 SGHTA, CDR2 FQGTGA. This CDR3 is CASSLVTGGSGANVLTF. The CDR3 DNA reads as TGTGCCAGCAGCTTGGTCACAGGGGGCTCTGGGGCCAACGTCCTGACTTTC.

The V call is TRBV7-2, the J call TRBJ2-7; D possibly corresponds to TRBD2 (5 bases). The CDR3 length is 15 residues. Germline CDR1 and CDR2: SGHTA and FQGNSA. The V and J ends lost 0 bases and 7 bases respectively, with 16 bases between them. CDR3 coding DNA: TGTGCCAGCAGCTTAGCGCGGGCAAGAGGTGATGAGCAGTACTTC. It is translated as CASSLARARGDEQYF.

This chain connects TRBV27 to TRBJ1-1; D unclear. The V gene lost 0 bases and the J gene lost 1 base, with 6 bases spanning the gap. The CDR3 extends over 14 amino acids. Looked up from germline, CDR1 is MNHEY and CDR2 is SMNVEV (reference sequence). The CDR3 coding sequence is TGTGCCAGCAGTTTATCGAGGCAGAACACTGAAGCTTTCTTT. Translation gives CASSLSRQNTEAFF.

The genes are TRBV29-1 and TRBJ2-2; 13 nucleotides align to TRBD2. V dropped 7 bases and J dropped 2; count of bases not matched to a gene: 1. Germline assignment: CDR1 SQVTM and CDR2 ANQGSEA. The CDR3 has 14 amino acids. CDR3 bases: TGCAGCGGGGGACTAGCGGGAAACACCGGGGAGCTGTTTTTT. This codes for CSGGLAGNTGELFF.

V is TRBV30 and J is TRBJ2-5, with D perhaps TRBD2 (7 bases). CDR1 is GTSNPN, CDR2 SVGIG, per germline (reference sequence). The CDR3 loop spans 14 amino acids. Deletions cut 3 bases from V and 5 bases from J, with 16 bases between. CDR3 sequence (DNA): TGTGCCTGGAGGTCCGCGGGGGCCGGTGAGACCCAGTACTTC. It codes for CAWRSAGAGETQYF.

In regard to this clone: One end of the junction does not line up with germline, which may come from a read error. As DNA, the CDR3 is TGTTCCAGCAGCCTCTCTGGAAACACCATATATTTT. It translates to CSSSLSGNTIYF. The chain uses TRBV7-9 and TRBJ1-3; no reliable D call. CDR1 is SEHNR and CDR2 is FQNEAQ in the germline V gene (reference sequence). This CDR3 contains 12 residues.

The chain has TRBV10-3 and TRBJ1-2; no definite D call. From germline, CDR1 is ENHRY and CDR2 SYGVKD. This CDR3 is built from 13 residues. V was pared by 10 bases and J by 0 bases, with 12 bases between. CDR3 amino acids: CATSPLTNYGYTF. CDR3 sequence (DNA): TGTGCCACGTCCCCCCTTACTAACTATGGCTACACCTTC.

With regard to this clone: Distinct nucleotide sequences in the sample also encode this CDR3. The chain carries TRBV9 and TRBJ2-7, with 8 bases identical to TRBD2. Trimming took 2 bases from V and 2 from J; bases not matched to a gene: 3. Germline values: CDR1 SGDLS, CDR2 YYNGEE. There are 14 residues in the CDR3. The CDR3 DNA reads as TGTGCCAGCAGCGTTGGACTAGCTCCCTACGAGCAGTACTTC. Translated, it gives CASSVGLAPYEQYF. The variable domain in full, with the rest retrieved from reference TRBV9 and TRBJ2-7, is DSGVTQTPKHLITATGQRVTLRCSPRSGDLSVYWYQQSLDQGLQFLIQYYNGEERAKGNILERFSAQQFPDLHSELNLSSLELGDSALYFCASSVGLAPYEQYFGPGTRLTVT.

The chain has TRBV4-1 and TRBJ2-7, with 8 bases that match TRBD1. Trimming cost V 2 bases and J 4 bases; bases outside gene matches: 10. The CDR3 spans 16 residues. The germline V gene encodes CDR1 MGHRA and CDR2 YSYEKL. The CDR3 loop is CASSQTIQGAAYEQYF. Written as DNA, the CDR3 is TGCGCCAGCAGCCAAACAATCCAGGGGGCGGCTTACGAGCAGTACTTC.

This chain connects TRBV9 to TRBJ1-2, with 11 bases that match TRBD1. Trimming took 3 bases from V and 4 from J; bases not matched to a gene: 5. There are 15 residues in the CDR3. The germline gives CDR1 SGDLS, CDR2 YYNGEE. Here the CDR3 reads CASSAPDRGLYGYTF. Here the CDR3 DNA reads TGTGCCAGCAGCGCCCCGGACAGGGGGCTCTATGGCTACACCTTC.

The chain carries TRBV30 and TRBJ1-4, with D perhaps TRBD1 (6 bases). The germline V and J ends were trimmed by 4 bases and 6 bases, with 12 bases remaining between them. Germline values: CDR1 GTSNPN, CDR2 SVGIG (reference sequence). The CDR3 consists of 13 residues. The CDR3 loop is CAWTRGYDEKLFF. As DNA, the CDR3 is TGTGCCTGGACGAGGGGGTACGATGAAAAACTGTTTTTT.

The rearrangement uses TRBV19 and TRBJ2-1, with TRBD2 matching 12 bases. After removal of 7 bases from V and 2 bases from J, the junction contained 12 bases not matched to a gene. The germline CDR1 and CDR2 sequences are LNHDA and SQIVND (reference sequence). The CDR3 extends over 18 amino acids. The CDR3 loop is CASKKTSGSFFTYNEQFF. The CDR3 bases are TGTGCCAGTAAAAAGACTAGCGGGAGTTTTTTCACCTACAATGAGCAGTTCTTC.

This clone showed up just a few times. The chain employs TRBV6-1 and TRBJ2-7; unclear D gene. The CDR3 sequence is 13 residues long. The V end was cut by 7 bases, the J end by 3 bases, with 13 bases between. CDR1 is MNHNS and CDR2 is SASEGT in the germline V gene. CDR3 protein: CASTLNSDYEQYF. The CDR3 coding sequence is TGTGCCAGCACCCTAAACAGTGACTACGAGCAGTACTTC.

The chain carries TRBV4-3 and TRBJ2-6, with 11 bases aligning to TRBD1. After removal of 5 bases from V and 0 bases from J, the junction contained 3 bases not matched to a gene. CDR3 length equals 17 residues. Germline CDR1 reads LGHNA; CDR2 reads YSLEER. In DNA, the CDR3 is TGCGCCAGCAGCAAGGGACAGGGGGGCTCTGGGGCCAACGTCCTGACTTTC. Its protein product is CASSKGQGGSGANVLTF.

Here the CDR3 reads CASSHRTRWYEQYF. The CDR3 DNA sequence: TGTGCCAGCAGCCACCGGACTAGGTGGTACGAGCAGTACTTC. The chain has TRBV5-4 and TRBJ2-7, with 7 positions matching TRBD2. The junction had 8 bases not matched to a gene; V was cut back by 4 bases and J by 4 bases. This CDR3 is built from 14 residues. Germline CDR1 is SGHNT and CDR2 is YYREEE (reference sequence). Filled out from reference TRBV5-4 and TRBJ2-7, the complete variable domain reads ETGVTQSPTHLIKTRGQQVTLRCSSQSGHNTVSWYQQALGQGPQFIFQYYREEENGRGNFPPRFSGLQFPNYSSELNVNALELDDSALYLCASSHRTRWYEQYFGPGTRLTVT.

This clone was observed a handful of times. The V and J genes are TRBV10-1 and TRBJ1-1; 8 nucleotides match TRBD1. This CDR3 spans 14 amino acids. The V and J ends lost 5 bases and 1 base, in that order; junction bases with no gene match: 3. Germline V gives CDR1 WNHNN, CDR2 SYGVQD (reference sequence). The CDR3: CASSSGQGNTEAFF. CDR3 DNA: TGCGCCAGCAGTTCAGGACAGGGGAACACTGAAGCTTTCTTT.